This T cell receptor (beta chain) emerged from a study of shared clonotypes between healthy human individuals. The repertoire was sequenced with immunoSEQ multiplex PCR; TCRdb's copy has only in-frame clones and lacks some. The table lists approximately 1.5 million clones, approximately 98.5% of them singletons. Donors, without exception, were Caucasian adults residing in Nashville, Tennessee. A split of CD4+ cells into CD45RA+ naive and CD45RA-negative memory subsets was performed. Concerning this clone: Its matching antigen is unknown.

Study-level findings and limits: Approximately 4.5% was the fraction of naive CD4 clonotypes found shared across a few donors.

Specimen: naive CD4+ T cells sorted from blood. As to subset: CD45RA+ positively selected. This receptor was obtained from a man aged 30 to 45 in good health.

The CDR3: CASSSTGGAEKLFF. CDR3 sequence (DNA): TGTGCCAGCAGCTCCACAGGGGGCGCAGAAAAACTGTTTTTT. The chain couples TRBV28 to TRBJ1-4; 9 positions match TRBD1. From germline, CDR1 is MDHEN and CDR2 SYDVKM. The J segment lost 8 bases and the V segment lost 6 bases, leaving 7 bases of the junction unmatched. The length of the CDR3 is 14 residues.